This T cell receptor beta chain was sequenced during a study of beta chain features in type 1 diabetes. All of the isolated RNA was reverse transcribed, so expressed TCRB transcripts were sequenced. Assay: immunoSEQ multiplex PCR; the TCRdb copy retains only in-frame clones and omits some. Of 640,000 or so clones in the sample, over 12% were seen once. General study results and limits: Comparison showed that naive, central memory and Treg TCRB repertoires appeared more similar among patients than among healthy donors. When Type 1 diabetes patients were examined, their TCRB CDR3s proved moderately but significantly shorter in all four CD4+ subsets.

Details on this clone: Its antigen is still unknown.

V was pared by 1 base and J by 5 bases, with 12 bases between. Per germline, CDR1 SGHDT and CDR2 YYEEEE. The CDR3 totals 14 residues. The sequencing input was naive CD4+ T cells from blood. The rearrangement joins TRBV5-6 to TRBJ2-5; D may be TRBD2 (5 bases). The receptor was derived from a man between 18 and 29 years old with type 1 diabetes. The CDR3 reads CASSLSGVGETQYF. DNA of the CDR3: TGTGCCAGCAGCTTGTCCGGGGTCGGGGAGACCCAGTACTTC.